This T cell receptor (beta chain) was retrieved from a study of T cell responses to AZD1222 COVID-19 vaccine. This CDR3 contains 15 residues. The germline gives CDR1 MDHEN, CDR2 SYDVKM. J was trimmed by 0 bases and V by 6 bases; bases with no gene match: 7. Sequencing used immunoSEQ multiplex PCR; TCRdb keeps in-frame clones, though not all of them. The sample includes some 120,000 clones, around 80% of them seen just once. The specimen was peripheral blood, collected 28 days after the second AZD1222 dose. The TCR comes from an adult who received the AZD1222 COVID-19 vaccine. The rearrangement joins TRBV28 to TRBJ1-1; 7 nucleotides align to TRBD1. The CDR3 sequence is CASRRQGSMNTEAFF. CDR3 DNA sequence: TGTGCCAGCAGGAGACAGGGTTCCATGAACACTGAAGCTTTCTTT. Using reference TRBV28 and TRBJ1-1 for the parts outside the CDR3, the full variable domain is DVKVTQSSRYLVKRTGEKVFLECVQDMDHENMFWYRQDPGLGLRLIYFSYDVKMKEKGDIPEGYSVSREKKERFSLILESASTNQTSMYLCASRRQGSMNTEAFFGQGTRLTVV.